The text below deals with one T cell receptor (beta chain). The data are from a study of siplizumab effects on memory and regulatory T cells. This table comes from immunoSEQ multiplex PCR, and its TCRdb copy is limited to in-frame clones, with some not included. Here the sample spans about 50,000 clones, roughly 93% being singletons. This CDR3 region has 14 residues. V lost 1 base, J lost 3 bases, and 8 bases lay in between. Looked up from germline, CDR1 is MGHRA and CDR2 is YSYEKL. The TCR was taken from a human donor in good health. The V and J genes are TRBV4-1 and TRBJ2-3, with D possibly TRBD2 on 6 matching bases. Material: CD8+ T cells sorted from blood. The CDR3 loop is CASSQVGGTDTQYF. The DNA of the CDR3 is TGCGCCAGCAGCCAAGTTGGGGGGACAGATACGCAGTATTTT.